This T cell receptor beta chain was retrieved from a study of shared clonotypes between healthy human individuals. The CDR3 spans 14 residues. Trimming removed 3 bases from V and 9 bases from J; junction bases left unmatched: 6. Germline V gene data show CDR1 as MGHRA and CDR2 as YSYEKL. CD45RO-negative CD8 cells positively selected for CCR7 made up the naive population, which excluded terminally differentiated effector memory CD45RA+ cells. Assay: immunoSEQ multiplex PCR; the TCRdb copy retains only in-frame clones and omits some. Altogether about 2 million clones are present, approximately 94% being singletons, with the ten largest covering around 1.2%.

The sequence came from a man younger than 30 in good health. The chain carries TRBV4-1 and TRBJ1-5; 9 bases line up with TRBD1. Sequencing was done on a sample of naive CD8+ T cells sorted from blood. CDR3 bases: TGCGCCAGCAGCCAGTCGGACAGGGGAATGCCCCAGCATTTT. It yields the protein CASSQSDRGMPQHF.